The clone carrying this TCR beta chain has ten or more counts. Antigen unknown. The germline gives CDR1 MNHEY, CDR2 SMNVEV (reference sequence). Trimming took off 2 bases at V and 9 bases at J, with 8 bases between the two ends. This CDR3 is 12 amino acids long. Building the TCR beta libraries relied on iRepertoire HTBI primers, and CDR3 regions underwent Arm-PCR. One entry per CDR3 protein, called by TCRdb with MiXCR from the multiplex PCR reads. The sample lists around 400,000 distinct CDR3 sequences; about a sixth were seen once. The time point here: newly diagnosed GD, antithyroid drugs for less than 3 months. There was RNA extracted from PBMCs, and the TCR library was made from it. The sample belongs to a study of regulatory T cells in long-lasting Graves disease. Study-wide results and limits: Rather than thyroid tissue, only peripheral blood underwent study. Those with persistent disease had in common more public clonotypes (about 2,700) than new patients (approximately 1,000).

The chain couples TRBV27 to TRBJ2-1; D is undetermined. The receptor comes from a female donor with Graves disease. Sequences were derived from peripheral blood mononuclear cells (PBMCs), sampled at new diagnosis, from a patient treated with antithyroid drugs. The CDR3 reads CASSLGTAEQFF. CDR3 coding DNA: TGTGCCAGCAGTTTAGGTACAGCTGAGCAGTTCTTC.